This TCR beta chain is from a study of OX40 agonist ivuxolimab in advanced cancers. Study context: Of the patients, three showed partial responses, one with hepatocellular carcinoma and two with cutaneous melanoma.

A history of autoimmune disease or systemic immunosuppression excluded patients. Turning to this clone: Its specificity is unknown. Sequence at one end of the junction differs from germline and may be a read error.

Sequencing was performed with immunoSEQ multiplex PCR; in TCRdb, only in-frame clones are kept and a portion is missing. The data contain tens of thousands of clones, approximately 90% of them singletons. The CDR3 consists of 13 residues. The germline V gene has CDR1 SSHAT and CDR2 FNYEAQ (reference sequence). Study-wide results and limits: Dosing at 0.1 to 3.0 mg/kg was accompanied by clonal expansion of CD4+ and CD8+ blood T cells by week 6.

Source: CD4+ or CD8+ T cells sorted from blood, taken in a trial of the OX40 agonist ivuxolimab. The sequence was collected from an adult with an advanced solid tumor such as melanoma, head and neck, liver or kidney cancer. The gene calls are TRBV7-7 and TRBJ2-5; 7 bases agree with TRBD2. CDR3 amino acids: CASSTGTKETQYF. The DNA for the CDR3 is TGTGCTAGCAGCACCGGGACTAAAGAGACCCAGTACTTC.